This TCR beta chain was identified in a study of long-term antiretroviral therapy in people with HIV. The assay used was immunoSEQ (version v3.0), run at survey level. TCRdb's table, derived via immunoSEQ multiplex PCR, lists solely in-frame clones and lacks some. In the table there are roughly 20,000 clones, approximately 79% of which are singletons. This clone came up once. What it binds is unknown. The V segment lost 5 bases and the J segment 4 bases; nucleotides outside the gene matches: 5. The length of the CDR3 is 14 residues. Germline lookup yields CDR1 SGHNT and CDR2 YENEEA. Clinicians in the United States treated all participants with HIV. Study conclusions and caveats: Post-ART samples showed increased diversity that remained below transplant donor control levels. HIV repertoires covered narrower CDR3 length ranges than controls did.

The chain has TRBV11-3 and TRBJ2-3, with TRBD2 identical over 8 bases. The starting material was unsorted PBMCs, obtained less than 1.8 years before starting antiretroviral therapy. The receptor's source is a woman between 35 and 50 years old with HIV. CDR3 region: CASSVTSAADTQYF. DNA for the CDR3: TGTGCCAGCAGCGTGACTAGCGCGGCAGATACGCAGTATTTT.